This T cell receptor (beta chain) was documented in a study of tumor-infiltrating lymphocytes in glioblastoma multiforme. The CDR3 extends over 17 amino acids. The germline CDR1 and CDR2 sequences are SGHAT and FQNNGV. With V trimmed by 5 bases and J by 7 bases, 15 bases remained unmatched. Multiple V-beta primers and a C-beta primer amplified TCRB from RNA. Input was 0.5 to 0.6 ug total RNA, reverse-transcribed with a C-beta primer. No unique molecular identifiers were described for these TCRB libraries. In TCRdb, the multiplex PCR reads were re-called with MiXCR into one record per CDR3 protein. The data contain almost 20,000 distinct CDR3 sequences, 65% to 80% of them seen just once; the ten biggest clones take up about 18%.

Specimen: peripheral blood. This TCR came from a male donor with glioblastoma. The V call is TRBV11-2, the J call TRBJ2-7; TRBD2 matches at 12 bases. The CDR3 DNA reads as TGTGCCAGCAGCCCCGGGTGGGGCCGACTAGCGGGGGTGGAGCAGTACTTC. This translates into CASSPGWGRLAGVEQYF.